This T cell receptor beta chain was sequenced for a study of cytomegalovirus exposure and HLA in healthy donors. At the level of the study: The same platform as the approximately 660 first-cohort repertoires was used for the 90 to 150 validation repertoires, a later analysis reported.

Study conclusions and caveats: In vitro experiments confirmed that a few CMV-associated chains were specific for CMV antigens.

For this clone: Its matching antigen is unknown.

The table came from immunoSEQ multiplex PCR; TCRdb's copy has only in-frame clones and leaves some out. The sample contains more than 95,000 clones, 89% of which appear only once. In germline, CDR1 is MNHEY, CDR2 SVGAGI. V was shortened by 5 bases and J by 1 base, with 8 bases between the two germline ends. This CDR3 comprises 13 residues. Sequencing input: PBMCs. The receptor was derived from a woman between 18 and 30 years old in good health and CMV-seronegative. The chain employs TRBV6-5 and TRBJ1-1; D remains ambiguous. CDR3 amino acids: CASSQSSNTEAFF. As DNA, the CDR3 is TGTGCCAGCAGTCAGTCGTCGAACACTGAAGCTTTCTTT.